This note documents a single TCR beta chain sequence. No antigen is known for it. This sample is part of a study of T cell repertoires in cytomegalovirus infection. Study at large: As its CMV epitopes, the study selected recently identified HLA-C-restricted and well-studied HLA-B-restricted targets. Public TCR beta signatures were indicative of both CMV infection and a matching HLA type.

The germline V gene encodes CDR1 SEHNR and CDR2 FQNEAQ (reference sequence). The length of the CDR3 is 14 residues. Deletions cut 8 bases from V and 3 bases from J, with 15 bases between. Broader study findings: Dominating the ex vivo response were HLA-C-restricted CMV-specific TCR beta clonotypes. Pooled public TCR beta family frequency picked out CMV carriers with the relevant HLA.

TCRdb re-derived calls from the reads in MiXCR, one entry per CDR3 protein. The table lists around 710,000 distinct CDR3 sequences, 25% to 35% of them singletons. The rearrangement uses TRBV7-9 and TRBJ2-3; D might be TRBD2 (7 bases). This clonotype originated in a human donor in good health (CMV status not recorded). Some clones in this sample may be carry-over from other donors' samples. This specimen was cultured CD8+ T cells from PBMCs, taken from culture after CMV antigen stimulation. CDR3 residues: CASRGGAGTDTQYF. CDR3 nucleotide sequence: TGTGCCAGCCGCGGGGGCGCGGGTACAGATACGCAGTATTTT. Full variable domain (remainder filled in from reference TRBV7-9 and TRBJ2-3): DTGVSQNPRHKITKRGQNVTFRCDPISEHNRLYWYRQTLGQGPEFLTYFQNEAQLEKSRLLSDRFSAERPKGSFSTLEIQRTEQGDSAMYLCASRGGAGTDTQYFGPGTRLTVL.